This T cell receptor (beta chain) was obtained from a study of shared clonotypes between healthy human individuals. Study-wide points: Naive CD4 clonotypes were shared across a handful of donors at roughly 5%.

In the original workflow: For the immunoSEQ data, sequences were junction-only without quality scores, so filtering differed. TCRdb's table, derived via immunoSEQ multiplex PCR, lists solely in-frame clones and lacks some. That table is the source of V, J and clone size, and D and trimming were worked out from the DNA. The data show roughly 1 million clones, around 76% seen once. Partitioning of CD4+ cells yielded a CD45RA+ naive subset and a CD45RA-negative memory subset. J gave up 3 bases and V 5 bases, and 6 bases lay outside the gene matches. The germline V gene has CDR1 LNHDA and CDR2 SQIVND (reference sequence). CDR3 length equals 14 residues. This clone was recorded many times. The antigen remains undetermined. This sample includes further DNA sequences coding for the same CDR3.

The sequence was collected from a man aged 18 to 30 in good health. What was sequenced was memory CD4+ T cells sorted from blood. The subset denotes: CD45RA-negative fraction. This chain uses TRBV19 with TRBJ2-7; TRBD1 matches 8 bases. The CDR3 spells CASSSQGAGYEQYF. The CDR3 bases are TGTGCCAGTAGTTCGCAGGGGGCGGGCTACGAGCAGTACTTC.